Below, one T cell receptor (beta chain) is given with its context. Its antigen is not identified. This record belongs to a study of CD8 T cells in Susac syndrome. Study-wide results and limits: The number of individuals included in the study's TCR sequencing and HLA analysis was acknowledged as relatively small.

CDR1 is MNHEY and CDR2 is SVGAGI in the germline V gene. Deletions cut 2 bases from V and 7 bases from J, with 12 bases between. The CDR3 length is 15 residues. Reverse transcription of about 0.5 to 1 ug RNA was performed with random hexamers. From the immunoSEQ multiplex PCR reads, TCRdb called clonotypes with MiXCR, one entry per CDR3 protein. The profile shows around 170,000 distinct CDR3 sequences, roughly 94% of them singletons. Negative isolation yielded CD8+ and CD4+ T cells; FACS enriched TEMRA cells. This receptor was taken from a human donor with Susac syndrome. Sample: CD4+ T cells from PBMCs. The chain carries TRBV6-5 and TRBJ1-6, with a possible D match to TRBD1 (5 bases). The CDR3 DNA is TGTGCCAGCAGTTACGGACAAGGGAGGAATTCACCCCTCCACTTT. It translates to CASSYGQGRNSPLHF.